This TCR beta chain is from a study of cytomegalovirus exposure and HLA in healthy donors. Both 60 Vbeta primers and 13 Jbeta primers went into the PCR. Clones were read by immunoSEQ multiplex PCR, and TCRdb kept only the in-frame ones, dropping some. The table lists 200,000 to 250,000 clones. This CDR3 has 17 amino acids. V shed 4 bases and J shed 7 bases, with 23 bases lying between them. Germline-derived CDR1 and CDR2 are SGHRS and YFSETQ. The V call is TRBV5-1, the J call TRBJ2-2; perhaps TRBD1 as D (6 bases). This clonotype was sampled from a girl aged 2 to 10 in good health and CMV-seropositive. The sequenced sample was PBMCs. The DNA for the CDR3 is TGCGCCAGCAGCCTCCCACCGACAGGAAGGGGGAACGGGGAGCTGTTTTTT. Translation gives CASSLPPTGRGNGELFF.